The T cell receptor (beta chain) described here comes from a study of blood T cell repertoires in COVID-19. Across the study: Samples of COVID-19 (acute and convalescent) were obtained from the United States, Italy and Spain. The analysed material was cDNA or gDNA that came from T cells, B-cell-depleted T cells, or PBMCs.

Methods used by the authors: Using reference gene primer amplification, nucleated cell counts were estimated. The repertoire was sequenced with immunoSEQ multiplex PCR; TCRdb's copy has only in-frame clones and lacks some. V and J calls and clone size are as listed in that table; D and trimming were resolved from the DNA. In the table there are about 64,000 clones, just over 85% of which are singletons. The germline V gene has CDR1 SGHTA and CDR2 FQGNSA. This CDR3 contains 17 residues. V dropped 3 bases and J dropped 0; count of bases not matched to a gene: 5. Input material: peripheral blood. The receptor comes from a man between 50 and 59 years old with active COVID-19. The V and J genes are TRBV7-2 and TRBJ2-3; 11 bases agree with TRBD2. In nucleotides, the CDR3 is TGTGCCAGCAGCTTCGCCGGGACTAGCGGAAGCACAGATACGCAGTATTTT. Residues: CASSFAGTSGSTDTQYF. Full variable domain (missing parts from reference TRBV7-2 and TRBJ2-3): GAGVSQSPSNKVTEKGKDVELRCDPISGHTALYWYRQSLGQGLEFLIYFQGNSAPDKSGLPSDRFSAERTGGSVSTLTIQRTQQEDSAVYLCASSFAGTSGSTDTQYFGPGTRLTVL.